This T cell receptor beta chain stems from a study of T cell responses to AZD1222 COVID-19 vaccine. Generated by immunoSEQ multiplex PCR, the TCRdb table keeps only in-frame clones and is missing some. The sample carries about 130,000 clones, over 70% recorded once. Trimming removed 0 bases at V and 3 bases at J, with 3 bases between. The CDR3 runs 13 residues. The germline V gene encodes CDR1 SGHKS and CDR2 YYEKEE (reference sequence). Notes on this clone: Antigen specificity is unknown.

Findings and caveats of the study: Repertoires in all cases were sampled only once the peak T cell response had passed.

The specimen comprised peripheral blood, sampled on day 0 of AZD1222 vaccination. The TCR comes from an adult in good health. The V gene is TRBV5-5, the J gene TRBJ2-2; D is unresolved. The CDR3 protein is CASSLADTGELFF. In nucleotides, the CDR3 is TGTGCCAGCAGCTTGGCCGACACCGGGGAGCTGTTTTTT.